Shown below are 15 T cell receptor beta chains from a single sample sequenced in a study of blood T cell repertoires in COVID-19 (TCRdb year 2020). Library method: the immunoSEQ multiplex PCR assay. The immuneACCESS repertoire file appears here via TCRdb, limited to in-frame rearrangements. These files lack a portion of the clones; in checked studies, under half of the deficit traces to unresolved V genes, and the cause of the others is not known. The sample yields about 200,000 clones; around 82% were counted once. The top ten clones comprise 2.5% of the sample. The sequenced sample was peripheral blood. The receptors here all came from a woman aged 40 to 50 with active or convalescent COVID-19.

This chain uses TRBV24-1 with TRBJ2-1; possible D gene TRBD2, 6 bases. CDR1 is KGHDR and CDR2 is SFDVKD in the germline V gene. The CDR3 totals 14 residues. V shed 3 bases and J shed 7 bases, with 12 bases lying between them. The chain's CDR3 is CATSDEGGWNEQFF. Here the CDR3 DNA reads TGTGCCACCAGTGATGAGGGAGGCTGGAATGAGCAGTTCTTC.

The rearrangement links TRBV4-3 to TRBJ1-6, with D possibly TRBD1 on 6 matching bases. Germline CDR1 reads LGHNA; CDR2 reads YSLEER. The CDR3 sequence is 16 residues long. V shed 1 base and J shed 6 bases, with 13 bases lying between them. The CDR3 sequence: CASSQGLGAGNSPLHF. DNA for the CDR3: TGCGCCAGCAGCCAAGGATTGGGGGCTGGTAATTCACCCCTCCACTTT.

This clone has a handful of counts. The chain uses TRBV19 and TRBJ2-2, with D maybe TRBD1 (5 bases). CDR3 size: 15 residues. From germline, CDR1 is LNHDA and CDR2 SQIVND (reference sequence). V lost 3 bases, J lost 6 bases, and 14 bases lay in between. DNA of the CDR3: TGTGCCAGTAGTATTCGGGCAGGGTTGGCCGGGGAGCTGTTTTTT. Amino acids: CASSIRAGLAGELFF.

The CDR3 DNA sequence: TGTGCCACCAGCGGGACTAGCGGGTCCTGGAGGGAGACCCAGTACTTC. Its translation is CATSGTSGSWRETQYF. J is TRBJ2-5 and V is TRBV24-1; 12 nucleotides match TRBD2. The ends lost 7 bases at V and 5 bases at J; junction bases unmatched: 10. The germline V gene has CDR1 KGHDR and CDR2 SFDVKD. CDR3 size: 16 residues.

This chain's CDR3 is CASSTRGLVGYNSPLHF. CDR3 nucleotide sequence: TGTGCCAGTAGTACCCGCGGTCTCGTAGGCTATAATTCACCCCTCCACTTT. The rearrangement joins TRBV19 to TRBJ1-6; D is ambiguous. CDR3 length: 17 amino acids. In germline, CDR1 is LNHDA, CDR2 SQIVND (reference sequence). Trimming left V 4 bases short and J 3 bases short, with 16 bases between.

The V call is TRBV24-1, the J call TRBJ1-2; 7 positions agree with TRBD1. Germline V gene lookup returns CDR1 KGHDR and CDR2 SFDVKD. J gave up 1 base and V 7 bases, and 2 bases lay outside the gene matches. This CDR3 contains 13 residues. The DNA for the CDR3 is TGTGCCACCAGCCGGGACAGTAACTATGGCTACACCTTC. Translating gives CATSRDSNYGYTF.

This chain connects TRBV5-4 to TRBJ2-7; TRBD2 matches 15 bases. The CDR3 length is 17 residues. Germline CDR1 SGHNT, CDR2 YYREEE (reference sequence). J lost 4 bases, V lost 4 bases, and 9 bases had no gene match. DNA of the CDR3: TGTGCCAGCAGCGCAGATGGACTAGCGGGGGGGAGGTACGAGCAGTACTTC. Its translation is CASSADGLAGGRYEQYF.

This chain joins TRBV7-3 and TRBJ1-2, with TRBD1 matching 12 bases. The V and J ends lost 3 bases and 7 bases, in that order; junction bases with no gene match: 3. Germline CDR1 reads SGHTA; CDR2 reads FQGTGA. The CDR3 is 14 residues long. The CDR3 is CASSLGQGAPGYTF. The CDR3 bases are TGTGCCAGCAGCTTGGGACAGGGGGCGCCTGGCTACACCTTC.

The genes are TRBV7-6 and TRBJ2-5; perhaps TRBD1 as D (6 bases). V lost 3 bases, J lost 5 bases, and 13 bases lay in between. CDR3 length equals 14 residues. The V gene's germline CDR1 is SGHVS and CDR2 FNYEAQ. The CDR3 nucleotides are TGTGCCAGCAGCTTGGACAGTGTAGTGGAGACCCAGTACTTC. Translated, it gives CASSLDSVVETQYF.

V and J are TRBV6-1 and TRBJ2-1, with 9 bases lining up with TRBD2. The V gene's germline CDR1 is MNHNS and CDR2 SASEGT. The CDR3 is 18 amino acids. Trimming at V came to 2 bases and at J to 2 bases, leaving 10 bases not matched to a gene. The CDR3 bases are TGTGCCAGCAGTGAAAGACCGACTAGCGGAGGTACCTACAATGAGCAGTTCTTC. Translation gives CASSERPTSGGTYNEQFF.

The chain has TRBV6-1 and TRBJ1-4, with D possibly matching TRBD1 (6 bases). CDR1 and CDR2 (germline): MNHNS, SASEGT. This CDR3 spans 15 amino acids. With 2 bases removed from V and 7 bases from J, the gap between germline ends came to 14 bases. The CDR3 here is CASSEPTGIGEKLFF. CDR3 in DNA: TGTGCCAGCAGTGAACCTACAGGGATAGGTGAAAAACTGTTTTTT.

The chain carries TRBV9 and TRBJ1-2, with D perhaps matching TRBD1 (5 bases). CDR1 is SGDLS and CDR2 is YYNGEE in the germline V gene. V gave up 5 bases and J gave up 3 bases, with 11 bases separating them. This CDR3 contains 13 residues. The CDR3 bases are TGTGCCAGCAGTCTCAGGGTAGACTATGGCTACACCTTC. Translated: CASSLRVDYGYTF.

The DNA of the CDR3 is TGTGCCAGCAGTTACTCGGGGGGGGCCGAAGATACGCAGTATTTT. It encodes CASSYSGGAEDTQYF. V gene TRBV6-2 or TRBV6-3 combines with J gene TRBJ2-3, with D maybe TRBD2 (7 bases). From germline, CDR1 is MNHEY and CDR2 SVGEGT. This CDR3 spans 15 amino acids. Between the trimmed V and J ends, which lost 0 bases and 5 bases, there was a span of 12 bases.

As concerns this clone: The sample has other DNA sequences that encode this CDR3 too. For the CDR3, the DNA is TGTGCCAGCAGTCTAGACAGTTATGGCTACACCTTC. This sequence encodes CASSLDSYGYTF. The gene calls are TRBV6-6 and TRBJ1-2; possible D gene TRBD1, 5 bases. V shed 5 bases and J shed 5 bases, with 9 bases lying between them. The CDR3 totals 12 residues. Germline V gives CDR1 MNHNY, CDR2 SVGAGI (reference sequence).

This clone came up once. The chain joins TRBV24-1 to TRBJ1-5; D perhaps matches TRBD1 (5 bases). The germline V gene has CDR1 KGHDR and CDR2 SFDVKD. Trimming removed 2 bases at V and 3 bases at J, with 10 bases between. The CDR3 consists of 15 residues. CDR3 DNA sequence: TGTGCCACCAGTGATTCGGGGGGGGACAATCAGCCCCAGCATTTT. Protein sequence: CATSDSGGDNQPQHF.